This T cell receptor (beta chain) emerged from a study of blood T cell repertoires in COVID-19. The overall study: The cDNA or gDNA used as material had been derived from T cells, B-cell-depleted T cells, or PBMCs.

In the authors' workflow: Reference gene primers were amplified, and this amplification served to estimate nucleated cell counts. TCRdb keeps only in-frame clones here, not all; method: immunoSEQ multiplex PCR. V and J calls plus clone size are reproduced from that table; the DNA served to infer D and trimming. Among around 170,000 clones listed, approximately 79% were seen once. The CDR3 covers 12 residues. Trimming removed 3 bases from V and 12 bases from J; junction bases left unmatched: 5. This rearrangement joins TRBV12-3 or TRBV12-4 to TRBJ2-3, with 8 bases matching TRBD2. This clonotype was sampled from a woman older than 75 with acute or convalescent COVID-19. Sequencing was performed on peripheral blood. The CDR3 bases are TGTGCCAGCAGTTTTGTAGCGGGGTCCCAGTATTTT. Its translation is CASSFVAGSQYF.